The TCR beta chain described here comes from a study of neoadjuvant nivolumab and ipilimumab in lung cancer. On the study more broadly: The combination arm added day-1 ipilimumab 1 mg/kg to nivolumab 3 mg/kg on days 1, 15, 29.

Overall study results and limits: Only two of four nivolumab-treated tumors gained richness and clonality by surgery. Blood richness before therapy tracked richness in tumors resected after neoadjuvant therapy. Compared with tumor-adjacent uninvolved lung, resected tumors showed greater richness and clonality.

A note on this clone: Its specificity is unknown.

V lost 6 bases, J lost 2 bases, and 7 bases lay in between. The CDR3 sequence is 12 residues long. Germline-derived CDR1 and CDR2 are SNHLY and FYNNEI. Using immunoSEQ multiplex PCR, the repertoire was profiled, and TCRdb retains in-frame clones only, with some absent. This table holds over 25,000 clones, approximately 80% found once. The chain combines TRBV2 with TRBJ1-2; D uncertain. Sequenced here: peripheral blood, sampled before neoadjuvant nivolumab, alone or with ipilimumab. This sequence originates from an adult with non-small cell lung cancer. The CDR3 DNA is TGTGCCAGCAGCACGAACAACTATGGCTACACCTTC. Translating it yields CASSTNNYGYTF.